This T cell receptor (beta chain) was retrieved from a study of shared clonotypes between healthy human individuals. Study-wide results and caveats: Relative to memory subsets, naive subsets generally showed larger estimated richness.

Turning to this clone: The antigen remains undetermined.

Every subset's genomic DNA went evenly onto several immunoSEQ plates. Profiling relied on immunoSEQ multiplex PCR, and the TCRdb table lists in-frame clones only, not all of them. Among 1,400,000 or so clones listed, about 98.5% were seen once. The V segment lost 1 base and the J segment 2 bases; nucleotides outside the gene matches: 3. This CDR3 contains 15 residues. The germline V gene encodes CDR1 SGHTA and CDR2 FQGNSA. The genes are TRBV7-2 and TRBJ2-7; 9 nucleotides agree with TRBD2. The sequence derives from a man aged 30 to 39 in good health. Sequences were obtained from naive CD4+ T cells sorted from blood. Subset indicated: CD45RA+ positively selected. The CDR3 reads CASSLEAGGPYEQYF. Here the CDR3 DNA reads TGTGCCAGCAGCTTAGAAGCGGGAGGACCCTACGAGCAGTACTTC.